The 11 T cell receptor beta chains below were found in one sample sequenced in a study of T cells in Graves' hyperthyroidism and ophthalmopathy. Researchers amplified the TCR beta CDR3 regions from RNA transcripts. Initially, a first-round RT-PCR of the TCR CDR3 employed the HTBI primer set. TCRdb redid the calling of the multiplex PCR reads with MiXCR, one entry per CDR3 protein. The table includes roughly 380,000 distinct CDR3 sequences, about 18% detected once. Source material: blood. All receptors derive from a woman younger than 35 with Graves' hyperthyroidism.

This clonotype was seen repeatedly, ten times or more. The chain recombines TRBV7-8 with TRBJ1-2, with TRBD1 matching over 9 bases. There are 15 residues in the CDR3. V gave up 5 bases and J gave up 6 bases; unmatched junction bases: 10. Germline V gene data show CDR1 as SGHVS and CDR2 as FQNEAQ. CDR3 bases: TGTGCCAGCAGCAATACAGTCAGGACAGGGGATGGCTACACCTTC. Translation: CASSNTVRTGDGYTF.

This clonotype was observed at least ten times. The chain joins TRBV29-1 to TRBJ2-5; TRBD1 agrees at 7 bases. Trimming took 1 base from V and 0 from J; bases not matched to a gene: 5. The CDR3 loop spans 15 amino acids. Germline V gene data show CDR1 as SQVTM and CDR2 as ANQGSEA. As DNA, the CDR3 is TGCAGCGTTGAAGGGGGACAGTGGTACCAAGAGACCCAGTACTTC. Translating it yields CSVEGGQWYQETQYF.

The sample holds many counts of this clonotype. This chain joins TRBV15 and TRBJ2-6; TRBD1 matches at 8 bases. Germline loops: CDR1 LNHNV, CDR2 YYDKDF (reference sequence). This CDR3 region has 15 residues. J lost 4 bases, V lost 5 bases, and 4 bases had no gene match. The CDR3, as DNA: TGTGCCACCAGCTCTTGGGACAGGGGGGCCAACGTCCTGACTTTC. Amino acid sequence: CATSSWDRGANVLTF.

The chain links TRBV12-3 or TRBV12-4 to TRBJ2-7; D is possibly TRBD1 (6 bases). Trimming cost V 6 bases and J 1 base, with 13 bases left between them. This CDR3 has 14 amino acids. CDR3 nucleotide sequence: TGTGCCAGCAGCGAGATGGACAGTTCCTACGAGCAGTACGTC. Translating it yields CASSEMDSSYEQYV.

This clonotype was recorded at least ten times. V and J are TRBV6-5 and TRBJ1-2, with no clear D. The V and J ends lost 2 bases and 3 bases respectively, with 7 bases between them. CDR1 and CDR2 from the germline V gene are MNHEY and SVGAGI. CDR3 length equals 13 residues. The CDR3 loop is CASSYEGDYGYTF. The CDR3 DNA follows: TGTGCCAGCAGTTACGAGGGTGACTATGGCTACACCTTC.

This clonotype is categorized as medium-sized. The CDR3 is CASSEEAGDGYTF. CDR3 sequence (DNA): TGTGCCAGCAGCGAGGAGGCAGGGGATGGCTACACCTTC. This rearrangement joins TRBV28 to TRBJ1-2, with a tentative D call TRBD1 (6 bases). Trimming stripped 6 bases from V and 6 bases from J, with 14 bases between. Germline CDR1 is MDHEN and CDR2 is SYDVKM. The CDR3 runs to 13 residues.

The chain employs TRBV6-2 or TRBV6-3 and TRBJ1-1, with D possibly matching TRBD1 (6 bases). The CDR3 spans 14 residues. V was shortened by 5 bases and J by 13 bases, with 23 bases between the two germline ends. Looked up from germline, CDR1 is MNHEY and CDR2 is SVGEGT. CDR3 in amino acids: CASSNADRSVNDFF. DNA of the CDR3: TGTGCCAGCAGTAACGCTGACAGGTCTGTTAACGATTTCTTT.

This clonotype was observed many times. The chain has TRBV6-5 and TRBJ2-2, with D tentatively TRBD2 (5 bases). Germline assignment: CDR1 MNHEY and CDR2 SVGAGI. This CDR3 contains 15 residues. V lost 4 bases and J lost 1, with 10 bases in between. CDR3 in amino acids: CASSSRALNTGELFF. CDR3 DNA: TGTGCCAGCAGTTCGAGGGCCCTGAACACCGGGGAGCTGTTTTTT.

The count of this clonotype is one. The junction differs from germline at one of its ends, possibly a read error. This chain connects TRBV28 to TRBJ2-7; 8 nucleotides line up with TRBD1. The CDR3 contains 14 residues. CDR1 is MDHEN and CDR2 is SYDVKM in the germline V gene. For the CDR3, the DNA is TGTGTCAGCAGGAGACAGGGGTTATCCCTCGAGCAGTACTTC. Its protein is CVSRRQGLSLEQYF.

There are many counts of this clonotype. The chain carries TRBV5-1 and TRBJ1-5, with unresolved D. Trimming removed 4 bases from V and 3 bases from J, with 8 bases in between. Germline V lookup: CDR1 SGHRS, CDR2 YFSETQ. The CDR3 loop spans 13 amino acids. The CDR3 DNA follows: TGCGCCAGCAGCGAGACACCCAATCAGCCCCAGCATTTT. It is translated as CASSETPNQPQHF.

Many counts were recorded for this clonotype. V usage is TRBV19 and J usage is TRBJ2-5; D is tentatively TRBD1 or TRBD2 (5 bases each). With 9 bases removed from V and 6 bases from J, the gap between germline ends came to 17 bases. Germline lookup yields CDR1 LNHDA and CDR2 SQIVND (reference sequence). The CDR3 consists of 13 residues. The CDR3 region has the DNA TGTGCCAGCACTAATCGGGGCGACCAGACCCAGTACTTC. It encodes CASTNRGDQTQYF.